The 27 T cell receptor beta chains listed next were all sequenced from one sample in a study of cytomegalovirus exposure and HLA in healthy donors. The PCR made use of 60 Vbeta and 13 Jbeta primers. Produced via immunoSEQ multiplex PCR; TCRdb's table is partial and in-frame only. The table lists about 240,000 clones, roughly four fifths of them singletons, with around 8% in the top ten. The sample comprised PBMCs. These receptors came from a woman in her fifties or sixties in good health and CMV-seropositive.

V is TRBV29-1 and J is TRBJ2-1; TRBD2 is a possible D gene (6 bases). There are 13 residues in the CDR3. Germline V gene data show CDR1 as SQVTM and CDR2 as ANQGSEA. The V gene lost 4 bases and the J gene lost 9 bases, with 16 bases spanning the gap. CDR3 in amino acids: CSVATRRSSEQFF. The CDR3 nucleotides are TGCAGCGTTGCGACTAGGAGGTCCAGTGAGCAGTTCTTC.

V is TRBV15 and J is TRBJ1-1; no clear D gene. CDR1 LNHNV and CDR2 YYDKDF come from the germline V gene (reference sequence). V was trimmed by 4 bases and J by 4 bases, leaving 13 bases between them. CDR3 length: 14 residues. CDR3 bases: TGTGCCACCAGCACAACCGAGCCGGGCACTGAAGCTTTCTTT. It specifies CATSTTEPGTEAFF.

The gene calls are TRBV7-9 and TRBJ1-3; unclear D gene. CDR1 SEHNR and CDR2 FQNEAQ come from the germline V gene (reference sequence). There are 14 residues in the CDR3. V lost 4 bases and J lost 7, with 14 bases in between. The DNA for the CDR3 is TGTGCCAGCAGCTCTTGGGGAGGATTGAACACCATATATTTT. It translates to CASSSWGGLNTIYF.

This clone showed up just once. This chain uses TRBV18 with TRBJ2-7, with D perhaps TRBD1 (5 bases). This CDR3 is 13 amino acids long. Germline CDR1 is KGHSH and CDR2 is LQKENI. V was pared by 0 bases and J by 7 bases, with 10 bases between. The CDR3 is CASSPPLNREQYF. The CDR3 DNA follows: TGTGCCAGCTCACCACCGTTGAACAGGGAGCAGTACTTC.

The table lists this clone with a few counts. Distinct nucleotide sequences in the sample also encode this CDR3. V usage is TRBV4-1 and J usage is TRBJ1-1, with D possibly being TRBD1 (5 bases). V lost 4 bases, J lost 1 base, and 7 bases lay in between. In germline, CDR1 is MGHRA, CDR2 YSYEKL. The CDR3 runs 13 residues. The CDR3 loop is CASSPGGNTEAFF. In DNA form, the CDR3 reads TGCGCCAGCAGCCCCGGGGGGAACACTGAAGCTTTCTTT.

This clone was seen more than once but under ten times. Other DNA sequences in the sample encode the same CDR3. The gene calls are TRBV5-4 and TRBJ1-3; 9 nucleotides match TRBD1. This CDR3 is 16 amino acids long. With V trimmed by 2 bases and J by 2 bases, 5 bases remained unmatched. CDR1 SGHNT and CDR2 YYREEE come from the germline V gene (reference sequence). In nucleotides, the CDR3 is TGTGCCAGCAGCTTCACCGGGACAGGGACTGGAAACACCATATATTTT. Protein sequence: CASSFTGTGTGNTIYF. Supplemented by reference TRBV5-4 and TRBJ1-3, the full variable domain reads ETGVTQSPTHLIKTRGQQVTLRCSSQSGHNTVSWYQQALGQGPQFIFQYYREEENGRGNFPPRFSGLQFPNYSSELNVNALELDDSALYLCASSFTGTGTGNTIYFGEGSWLTVV.

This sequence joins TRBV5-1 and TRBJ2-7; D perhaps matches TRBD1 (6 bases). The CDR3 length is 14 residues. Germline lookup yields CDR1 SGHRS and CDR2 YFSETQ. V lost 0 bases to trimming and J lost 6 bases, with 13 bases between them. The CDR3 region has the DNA TGCGCCAGCAGCTTGGCCCAGACAGGACCCGAGCAGTACTTC. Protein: CASSLAQTGPEQYF.

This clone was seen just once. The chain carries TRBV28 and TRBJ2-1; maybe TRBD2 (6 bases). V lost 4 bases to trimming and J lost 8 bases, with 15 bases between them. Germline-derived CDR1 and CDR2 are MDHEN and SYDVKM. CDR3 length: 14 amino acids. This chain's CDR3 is CASSWTIRTDEQFF. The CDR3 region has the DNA TGTGCCAGCAGTTGGACTATACGCACCGATGAGCAGTTCTTC.

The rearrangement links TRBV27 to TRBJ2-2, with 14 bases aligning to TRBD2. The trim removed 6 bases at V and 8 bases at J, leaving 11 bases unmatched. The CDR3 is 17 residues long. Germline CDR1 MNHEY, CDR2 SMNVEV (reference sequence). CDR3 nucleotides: TGTGCCAGCAGACTACTTGTTCGGACTAGCGGGAGGGGGGAGCTGTTTTTT. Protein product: CASRLLVRTSGRGELFF.

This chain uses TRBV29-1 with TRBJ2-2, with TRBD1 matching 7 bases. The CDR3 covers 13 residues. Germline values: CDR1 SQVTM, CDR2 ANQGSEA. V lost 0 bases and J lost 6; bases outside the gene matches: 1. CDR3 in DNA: TGCAGCGTTGAAGATCAGGGGGCCGGGGAGCTGTTTTTT. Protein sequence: CSVEDQGAGELFF.

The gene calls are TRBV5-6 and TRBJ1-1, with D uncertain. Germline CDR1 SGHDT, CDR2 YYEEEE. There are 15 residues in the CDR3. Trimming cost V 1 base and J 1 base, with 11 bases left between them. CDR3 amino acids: CASSLKVRWNTEAFF. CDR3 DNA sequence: TGTGCCAGCAGCTTGAAGGTCAGGTGGAACACTGAAGCTTTCTTT.

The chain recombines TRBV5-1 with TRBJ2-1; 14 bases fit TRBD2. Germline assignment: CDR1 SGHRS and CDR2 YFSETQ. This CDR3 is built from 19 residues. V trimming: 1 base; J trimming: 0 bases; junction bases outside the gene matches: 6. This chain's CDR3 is CASSLTTSGRASSYNEQFF. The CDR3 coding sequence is TGCGCCAGCAGCTTGACGACTAGCGGGAGGGCCTCCTCCTACAATGAGCAGTTCTTC.

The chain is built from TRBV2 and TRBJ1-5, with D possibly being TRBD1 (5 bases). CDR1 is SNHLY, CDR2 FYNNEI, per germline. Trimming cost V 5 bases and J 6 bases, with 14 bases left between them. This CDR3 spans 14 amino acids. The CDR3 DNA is TGTGCCAGCAGTTTGAGCAGGGAGGGTCAGCCCCAGCATTTT. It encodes CASSLSREGQPQHF.

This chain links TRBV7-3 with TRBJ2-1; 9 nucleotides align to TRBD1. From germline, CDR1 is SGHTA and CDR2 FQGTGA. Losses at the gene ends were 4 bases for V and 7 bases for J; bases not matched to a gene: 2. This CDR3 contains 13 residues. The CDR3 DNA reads TGTGCCAGCAGCTCGGACAGGGGTAATGAGCAGTTCTTC. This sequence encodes CASSSDRGNEQFF.

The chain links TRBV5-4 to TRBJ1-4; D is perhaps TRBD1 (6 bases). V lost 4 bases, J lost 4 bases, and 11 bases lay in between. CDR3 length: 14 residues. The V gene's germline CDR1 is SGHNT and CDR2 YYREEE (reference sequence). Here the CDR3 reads CASSRTDGNEKLFF. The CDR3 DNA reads TGTGCCAGCAGCCGGACAGACGGTAATGAAAAACTGTTTTTT.

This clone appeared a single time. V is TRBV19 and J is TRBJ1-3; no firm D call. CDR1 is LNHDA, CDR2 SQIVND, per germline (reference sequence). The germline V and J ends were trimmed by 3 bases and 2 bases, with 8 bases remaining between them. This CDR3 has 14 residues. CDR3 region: CASSIAGTGNTIYF. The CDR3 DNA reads TGTGCCAGTAGTATTGCGGGGACTGGAAACACCATATATTTT.

This chain's CDR3 is CASSRSSGAGLAGAGELFF. CDR3 bases: TGTGCCAGCAGCCGCTCCTCCGGGGCGGGACTAGCGGGAGCCGGGGAGCTGTTTTTT. The chain recombines TRBV4-2 with TRBJ2-2; 14 bases match TRBD2. This CDR3 has 19 residues. CDR1 and CDR2 from the germline V gene are LGHNA and YNFKEQ. The V segment lost 4 bases and the J segment 6 bases; nucleotides outside the gene matches: 13.

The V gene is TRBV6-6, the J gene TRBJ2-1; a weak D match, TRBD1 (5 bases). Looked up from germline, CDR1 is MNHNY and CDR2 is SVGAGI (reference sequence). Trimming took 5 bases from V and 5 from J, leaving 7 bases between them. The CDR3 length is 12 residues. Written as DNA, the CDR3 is TGTGCCAGCAGTGACAGAAACAATGAGCAGTTCTTC. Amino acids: CASSDRNNEQFF.

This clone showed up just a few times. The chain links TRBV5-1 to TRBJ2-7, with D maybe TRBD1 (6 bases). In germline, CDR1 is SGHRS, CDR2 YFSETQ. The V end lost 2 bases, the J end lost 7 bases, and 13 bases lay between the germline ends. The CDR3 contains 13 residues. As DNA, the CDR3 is TGCGCCAGCAGCTTTCAACTGGACAGAGAGCAGTACTTC. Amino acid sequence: CASSFQLDREQYF.

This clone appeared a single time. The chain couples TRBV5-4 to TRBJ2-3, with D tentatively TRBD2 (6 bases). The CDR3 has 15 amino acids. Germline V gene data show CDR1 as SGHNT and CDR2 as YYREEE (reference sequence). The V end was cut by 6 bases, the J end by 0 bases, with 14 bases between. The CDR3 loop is CASKGGALSTDTQYF. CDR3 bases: TGTGCCAGCAAGGGCGGGGCCCTTAGCACAGATACGCAGTATTTT.

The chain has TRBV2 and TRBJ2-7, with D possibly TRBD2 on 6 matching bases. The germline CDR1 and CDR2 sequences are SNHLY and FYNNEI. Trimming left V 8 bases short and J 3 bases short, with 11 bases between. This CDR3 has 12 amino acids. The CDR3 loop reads CASGLTVYEQYF. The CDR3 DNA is TGTGCCAGCGGACTAACCGTCTACGAGCAGTACTTC.

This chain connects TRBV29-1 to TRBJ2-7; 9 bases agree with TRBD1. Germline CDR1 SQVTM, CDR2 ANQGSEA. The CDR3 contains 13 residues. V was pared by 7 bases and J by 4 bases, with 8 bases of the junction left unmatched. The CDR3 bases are TGCAGCGCCGGGACAGGGCCTCGGTACGAGCAGTACTTC. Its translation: CSAGTGPRYEQYF.

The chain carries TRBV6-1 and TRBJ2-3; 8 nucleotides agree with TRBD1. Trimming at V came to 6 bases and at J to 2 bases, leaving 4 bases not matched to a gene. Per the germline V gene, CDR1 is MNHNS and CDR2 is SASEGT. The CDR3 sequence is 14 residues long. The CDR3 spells CASRVTGVTDTQYF. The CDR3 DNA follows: TGTGCCAGCAGGGTGACAGGGGTCACAGATACGCAGTATTTT.

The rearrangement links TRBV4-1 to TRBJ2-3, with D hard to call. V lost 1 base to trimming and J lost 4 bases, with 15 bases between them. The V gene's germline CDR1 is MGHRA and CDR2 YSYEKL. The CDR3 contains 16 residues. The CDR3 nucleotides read TGCGCCAGCAGCCAAGTTGGTATTTCGGTGGCAGATACGCAGTATTTT. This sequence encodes CASSQVGISVADTQYF.

The CDR3 here is CASSLPGGGSGSEQYF. Here the CDR3 DNA reads TGTGCCAGCAGCTTACCTGGCGGGGGGAGTGGCTCCGAGCAGTACTTC. The chain is built from TRBV7-9 and TRBJ2-5, with 8 bases identical to TRBD2. The end of the DNA aligns better with TRBJ2-7, so the J call may be wrong. CDR3 length equals 16 residues. CDR1 and CDR2 from the germline V gene are SEHNR and FQNEAQ (reference sequence).

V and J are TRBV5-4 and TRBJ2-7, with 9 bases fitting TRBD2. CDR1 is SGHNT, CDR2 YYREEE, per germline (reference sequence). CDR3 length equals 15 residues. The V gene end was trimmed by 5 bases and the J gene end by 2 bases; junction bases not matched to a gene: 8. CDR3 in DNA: TGTGCCAGCAGTAATCCGACTAGCGGAACCTACGAGCAGTACTTC. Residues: CASSNPTSGTYEQYF.

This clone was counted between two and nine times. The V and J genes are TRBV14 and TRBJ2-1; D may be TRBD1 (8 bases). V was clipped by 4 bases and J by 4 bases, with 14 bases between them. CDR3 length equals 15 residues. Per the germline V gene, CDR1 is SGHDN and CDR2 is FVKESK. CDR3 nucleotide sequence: TGTGCCAGCAGCCCTCAACAGGGGGGGTACAATGAGCAGTTCTTC. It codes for CASSPQQGGYNEQFF.